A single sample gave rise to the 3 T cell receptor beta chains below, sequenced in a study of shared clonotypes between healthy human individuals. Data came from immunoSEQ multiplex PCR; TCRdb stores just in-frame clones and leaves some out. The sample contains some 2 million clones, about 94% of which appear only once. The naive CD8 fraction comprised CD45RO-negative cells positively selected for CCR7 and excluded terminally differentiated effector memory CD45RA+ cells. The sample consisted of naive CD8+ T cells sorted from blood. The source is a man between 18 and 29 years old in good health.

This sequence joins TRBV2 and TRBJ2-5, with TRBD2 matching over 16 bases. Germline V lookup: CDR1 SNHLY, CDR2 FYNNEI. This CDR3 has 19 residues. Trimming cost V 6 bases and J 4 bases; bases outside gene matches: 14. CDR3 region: CASSDAPGLAGGPAETQYF. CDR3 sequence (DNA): TGTGCCAGCAGCGACGCTCCGGGACTAGCGGGAGGGCCTGCAGAGACCCAGTACTTC.

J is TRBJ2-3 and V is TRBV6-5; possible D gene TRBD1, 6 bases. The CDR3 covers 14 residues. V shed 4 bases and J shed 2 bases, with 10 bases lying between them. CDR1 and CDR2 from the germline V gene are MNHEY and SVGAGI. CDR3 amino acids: CASSSGVPTDTQYF. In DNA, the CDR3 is TGTGCCAGCAGTTCAGGGGTCCCCACAGATACGCAGTATTTT.

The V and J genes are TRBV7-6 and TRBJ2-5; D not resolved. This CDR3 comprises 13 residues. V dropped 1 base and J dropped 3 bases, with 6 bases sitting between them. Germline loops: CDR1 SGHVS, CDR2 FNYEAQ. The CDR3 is CASSLVAEETQYF. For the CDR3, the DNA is TGTGCCAGCAGCTTAGTTGCGGAAGAGACCCAGTACTTC.